A selection of T cell receptor beta chains follows, all from one sample in a study of blood T cell repertoires in COVID-19. Only in-frame clones appear in the TCRdb table, and some are missing; sequencing was by immunoSEQ multiplex PCR. Of approximately 220,000 clones listed, roughly 85% were seen once; the top ten hold 3.5% to 4%. The sequenced material came from PBMCs or T cells enriched from blood (not recorded which). These receptor sequences come from a woman aged 40 to 55 with acute COVID-19. The CDR3 runs from the conserved cysteine through the conserved F or W. D genes are given only for firm matches. Clone size, where shown, is once, few, many, or a class for clones that have expanded.

>NA|TRBJ2-7|NA|TRBV2
TGTGCCAGCAGAGCGACCGGGGGATCCTACGAGCAGTACTTC
CASRATGGSYEQYF
>NA|TRBJ2-1|NA|TRBV28
TGTGCCAGCAGTTTAGCGTGGCGGGAGCAGTTCTTC
CASSLAWREQFF
>NA|TRBJ1-6|NA|TRBV7-2
TGTGCCAGCAGCTTATCAGCCTATAATTCACCCCTCCACTTT
CASSLSAYNSPLHF
>NA|TRBJ1-1|TRBD1|TRBV28
TGTGCCAGCAGTCGGACAGGGGGGACTGAAGCTTTCTTT
CASSRTGGTEAFF
>NA|TRBJ1-1|NA|TRBV18
TGTGCCAGCTCTCCCGAGGTAGGGAACACTGAAGCTTTCTTT
CASSPEVGNTEAFF
>few|TRBJ2-7|TRBD2|TRBV19
TGTGCCAGTAGGGGACTAGCGGGAGGGCTGGGTGACTACGAGCAGTACTTC
CASRGLAGGLGDYEQYF
>NA|TRBJ2-3|NA|TRBV4-3
TGCGCCAGCAGCCAAGACCACCCGGGACTCCCTGGCGTGGATACGCAGTATTTT
CASSQDHPGLPGVDTQYF
>NA|TRBJ2-2|NA|TRBV7-9
TGTGCCAGCAGCTTCCCCGGTAACGAGCTGTTTTTT
CASSFPGNELFF
>NA|TRBJ2-7|NA|TRBV28
TGTGCCAGCACCCGACGGGGTTACGAGCAGTACTTC
CASTRRGYEQYF
>once|TRBJ1-5|NA|TRBV28
TGTGCCAGCAGCCCCGGGGGCAATCAGCCCCAGCATTTT
CASSPGGNQPQHF
>NA|TRBJ1-1|NA|TRBV11-2
TGTGCCAGCAGCTTAGATCTCAACACTGAAGCTTTCTTT
CASSLDLNTEAFF
>NA|TRBJ2-7|TRBD2|TRBV19
TGTGCCAGTAGTATAGACCCCCCCGGACTAGCGGGAGTCGCGTACGAGCAGTACTTC
CASSIDPPGLAGVAYEQYF
>NA|TRBJ1-3|NA|TRBV12-3/TRBV12-4
TGTGCCAGCTTCCTAAACACCATATATTTT
CASFLNTIYF
>NA|TRBJ2-3|NA|TRBV19
TGTGCCAGTAGTCCTTGGGGGCAAGCAGCGTCAGATACGCAGTATTTT
CASSPWGQAASDTQYF
>NA|TRBJ1-6|NA|TRBV7-8
TGTGCCAGCAGCTTAACACTACAAAATTCACCCCTCCACTTT
CASSLTLQNSPLHF
>NA|TRBJ2-7|NA|TRBV10-3
TGTGCCATCAGTGGGACAGTCTACGAGCAGTACTTC
CAISGTVYEQYF
>NA|TRBJ2-1|NA|TRBV6-4
TGTGCCAGCAGTGACTCCGAGCGGGTTGGTGAGCAGTTCTTC
CASSDSERVGEQFF
>NA|TRBJ1-2|TRBD1|TRBV30
TGTGCCTGGCAGGGGGCTAACTATGGCTACACCTTC
CAWQGANYGYTF
>NA|TRBJ2-7|NA|TRBV4-3
TGCGCCAGCAGCCGGGAGGGGGGGGTGGCCGAGCAGTACTTC
CASSREGGVAEQYF
>NA|TRBJ2-4|NA|TRBV2
TGTGCCACATCCGCTAGTGGGTCCAAAAACATTCAGTACTTC
CATSASGSKNIQYF
>once|TRBJ2-2|TRBD2|TRBV19
TGTGCCAGTAGTATAGGCGGCCTAGCGGGAGATTCCGGGGAGCTGTTTTTT
CASSIGGLAGDSGELFF
>NA|TRBJ2-1|TRBD2|TRBV30
TGTGCCTGGAAGTTTAGCGGGATATCCTACAATGAGCAGTTCTTC
CAWKFSGISYNEQFF
>NA|TRBJ2-7|NA|TRBV7-9
TGTGCCTACGGACAGTCGATCTACGAGCAGTACTTC
CAYGQSIYEQYF
>few|TRBJ2-7|NA|TRBV5-5
TGTGCCAGCAGCTTGGGCCAGGGCGTTTACGAGCAGTACTTC
CASSLGQGVYEQYF
>NA|TRBJ2-1|TRBD2|TRBV6-1
TGTGCCAGCAGTGAAGCGGTCCGACTAGCGGGAACCTACAATGAGCAGTTCTTC
CASSEAVRLAGTYNEQFF
>NA|TRBJ2-2|NA|TRBV5-1
TGCGCCAGCAGCTTGGTTTCCAGGACGAACACCGGGGAGCTGTTTTTT
CASSLVSRTNTGELFF
>NA|TRBJ1-2|NA|TRBV28
TGTGCCAGCAGTTTGGAGGACGTCCTCAGCTATGGCTACACCTTC
CASSLEDVLSYGYTF
>NA|TRBJ1-6|NA|TRBV16
TGTGCCAGCAGCCCCGAATCGTTGACAGGAATCAAACCCCTCCACTTT
CASSPESLTGIKPLHF
>NA|TRBJ1-1|NA|TRBV6-2/TRBV6-3
TGTGCCAGCAGTTACTCGTCTGGAGCCACTGAAGCTTTCTTT
CASSYSSGATEAFF